The 17 T cell receptor beta chains below all came from one sample that was sequenced in a study of blood T cells in healthy people across ages. For the second PCR, which ran for roughly 7 to 11 cycles, a sample-barcoded 5' primer and a J-beta primer mix were used. TCRdb re-called the 5' RACE reads with MiXCR, one entry per CDR3 protein. The top ten clones hold roughly 12% of a sample with roughly 680,000 distinct CDR3 sequences, more than 45% of them seen once. The sequencing input was blood. The source of these receptors is an elderly woman in good health.

The table lists this clonotype with a count of one. The V gene is TRBV3-1, the J gene TRBJ2-3, with no clear D. There are 13 residues in the CDR3. CDR1 is LGHDT and CDR2 is YNNKEL in the germline V gene (reference sequence). V was cut by 3 bases and J by 2 bases, with 6 bases left in between. The CDR3 reads CASSHRNTDTQYF. The CDR3 bases are TGTGCCAGCAGCCACAGGAACACAGATACGCAGTATTTT.

This clonotype was seen a few times. This may stem from a read error, because a much larger clone lies one nucleotide away. The chain has TRBV3-1 and TRBJ2-7, with 10 nucleotides matching TRBD2. Germline V gene data show CDR1 as LGHDT and CDR2 as YNNKEL (reference sequence). CDR3 length: 15 amino acids. V shed 6 bases and J 7 bases; nucleotides not matched to a gene: 12. Here the CDR3 reads CASRLAGVPYNEQYF. For the CDR3, the DNA is TGTGCCAGCAGGCTAGCGGGAGTCCCCTACAATGAGCAGTACTTC.

This clonotype was recorded at least ten times. The V and J genes are TRBV24-1 and TRBJ2-3; D perhaps matches TRBD1 (5 bases). CDR1 KGHDR and CDR2 SFDVKD come from the germline V gene. The CDR3 runs to 16 residues. V lost 3 bases and J 6 bases, leaving 18 bases between the germline ends. The chain's CDR3 is CATSDPGQATPDTQYF. CDR3 DNA: TGTGCCACCAGTGATCCTGGACAAGCCACCCCCGATACGCAGTATTTT.

This clonotype was observed a few times. This chain uses TRBV28 with TRBJ1-2, with unresolved D. The germline CDR1 and CDR2 sequences are MDHEN and SYDVKM. Trimming took 5 bases from V and 1 from J, leaving 8 bases between them. This CDR3 contains 13 residues. The CDR3 spells CASSRTINYGYTF. The DNA for the CDR3 is TGTGCCAGCAGTCGGACCATTAACTATGGCTACACCTTC.

A few counts support this clonotype. The chain carries TRBV2 and TRBJ1-5; 11 bases are a match to TRBD1. Germline trimming cut 8 bases from V and 4 bases from J; bases unmatched to any gene: 4. CDR3 length: 14 amino acids. Germline assignment: CDR1 SNHLY and CDR2 FYNNEI. In nucleotides, the CDR3 is TGTGCCAGCTCCGGGACAGGGGGGAATCAGCCCCAGCATTTT. Translating gives CASSGTGGNQPQHF.

This clonotype was picked up many times. The chain has TRBV4-1 and TRBJ2-3; D possibly corresponds to TRBD1 (5 bases). Germline values: CDR1 MGHRA, CDR2 YSYEKL. The CDR3 spans 16 residues. Trimming took off 1 base at V and 3 bases at J, with 14 bases between the two ends. CDR3 coding DNA: TGCGCCAGCAGCCAAGTAGGGGCGAAGGGAACAGATACGCAGTATTTT. Translated: CASSQVGAKGTDTQYF.

In its sample, this clonotype was seen many times. The chain is built from TRBV28 and TRBJ2-3; perhaps TRBD1 as D (6 bases). CDR1 and CDR2 (germline): MDHEN, SYDVKM. V lost 6 bases, J lost 2 bases, and 12 bases lay in between. The CDR3 has 14 residues. The CDR3 protein is CASRQQGHTDTQYF. Written as DNA, the CDR3 is TGTGCCAGCAGGCAACAGGGCCACACAGATACGCAGTATTTT. Variable domain in full (rest from reference TRBV28 and TRBJ2-3): DVKVTQSSRYLVKRTGEKVFLECVQDMDHENMFWYRQDPGLGLRLIYFSYDVKMKEKGDIPEGYSVSREKKERFSLILESASTNQTSMYLCASRQQGHTDTQYFGPGTRLTVL.

The chain links TRBV7-9 to TRBJ2-3; D perhaps matches TRBD1 (6 bases). V was shortened by 5 bases and J by 4 bases, with 16 bases between the two germline ends. This CDR3 comprises 15 residues. Germline CDR1 is SEHNR and CDR2 is FQNEAQ (reference sequence). The CDR3 nucleotides read TGTGCCAGCAGCCGTATTACAGGGCGTCCAGATACGCAGTATTTT. Residues: CASSRITGRPDTQYF.

The rearrangement uses TRBV24-1 and TRBJ2-3; possibly TRBD2 for D (6 bases). CDR3 size: 15 residues. Germline V gene lookup returns CDR1 KGHDR and CDR2 SFDVKD. V lost 0 bases and J lost 9, with 15 bases in between. As DNA, the CDR3 is TGTGCCACCAGTGATTTGCAAATCGGAGGGGAGACGCAGTATTTT. Translating gives CATSDLQIGGETQYF.

This clonotype was picked up a small number of times. The chain couples TRBV12-3 or TRBV12-4 to TRBJ2-7; tentatively, D is TRBD1 (7 bases). The CDR3 consists of 14 residues. V was cut by 5 bases and J by 2 bases, with 13 bases left in between. DNA of the CDR3: TGTGCCAGCAGTCCGCGGGACAGAGCCTACGAGCAGTACTTC. Residues: CASSPRDRAYEQYF.

This rearrangement joins TRBV12-3 or TRBV12-4 to TRBJ2-3; D perhaps matches TRBD2 (6 bases). The length of the CDR3 is 16 residues. With 7 bases removed from V and 0 bases from J, the gap between germline ends came to 17 bases. The CDR3 region has the DNA TGTGCCAGCACCCCCGGGACTGCTCCTAGCACAGATACGCAGTATTTT. It specifies CASTPGTAPSTDTQYF.

This clonotype appeared many times. The J gene is TRBJ2-2, the V gene TRBV28; D remains ambiguous. The CDR3 consists of 16 residues. Germline V gene sequence: CDR1 MDHEN, CDR2 SYDVKM. The germline V and J ends were trimmed by 1 base and 3 bases, with 12 bases remaining between them. The CDR3 coding sequence is TGTGCCAGCAGTTTATCGCGGAGTCGAGACACCGGGGAGCTGTTTTTT. Translated: CASSLSRSRDTGELFF.

This chain joins TRBV20-1 and TRBJ2-7; maybe TRBD1 (5 bases). This CDR3 comprises 13 residues. CDR1 is DFQATT and CDR2 is SNEGSKA in the germline V gene (reference sequence). V dropped 0 bases and J dropped 3 bases, with 9 bases sitting between them. CDR3 in amino acids: CSARDLRGYEQYF. The CDR3 DNA reads as TGCAGTGCTAGAGATCTTAGGGGCTACGAGCAGTACTTC.

The CDR3, as DNA: TGCGCCAGCAGTTCAAACAGGGAATATTCACCCCTCCACTTT. The encoded protein is CASSSNREYSPLHF. This rearrangement joins TRBV5-1 to TRBJ1-6; maybe TRBD1 (6 bases). V was cut by 5 bases and J by 8 bases, with 14 bases left in between. This CDR3 is 14 amino acids long. The germline gives CDR1 SGHRS, CDR2 YFSETQ.

In this sample, this clonotype turned up many times. The chain couples TRBV29-1 to TRBJ2-5, with TRBD1 identical over 10 bases. The CDR3 totals 14 residues. Germline V gene lookup returns CDR1 SQVTM and CDR2 ANQGSEA. V gave up 6 bases and J gave up 4 bases; unmatched junction bases: 8. The CDR3 region has the DNA TGCAGCGTCCTCGGGGGACAGGGGCGAGAGACCCAGTACTTC. Protein: CSVLGGQGRETQYF.

The chain employs TRBV30 and TRBJ1-2; weak D call: TRBD1 (5 bases). Germline V CDR1 and CDR2: GTSNPN, SVGIG (reference sequence). Trimming shortened V by 5 bases and J by 3 bases, and 10 bases separated the two germline ends. This CDR3 is 12 amino acids long. The DNA of the CDR3 is TGTGCCTGGGCCGAGGGGTACTATGGCTACACCTTC. Its protein product is CAWAEGYYGYTF. The variable domain in full, with the rest retrieved from reference TRBV30 and TRBJ1-2, is SQTIHQWPATLVQPVGSPLSLECTVEGTSNPNLYWYRQAAGRGLQLLFYSVGIGQISSEVPQNLSASRPQDRQFILSSKKLLLSDSGFYLCAWAEGYYGYTFGSGTRLTVV.

There are many counts of this clonotype. The V and J genes are TRBV28 and TRBJ2-7; 8 nucleotides align to TRBD1. The V gene end was trimmed by 6 bases and the J gene end by 0 bases; junction bases not matched to a gene: 7. Germline assignment: CDR1 MDHEN and CDR2 SYDVKM. The CDR3 has 15 residues. CDR3 in DNA: TGTGCCAGCAGCACAGGGGGATCCACCTCCTACGAGCAGTACTTC. Residues: CASSTGGSTSYEQYF. The variable domain in full, with the rest retrieved from reference TRBV28 and TRBJ2-7, is DVKVTQSSRYLVKRTGEKVFLECVQDMDHENMFWYRQDPGLGLRLIYFSYDVKMKEKGDIPEGYSVSREKKERFSLILESASTNQTSMYLCASSTGGSTSYEQYFGPGTRLTVT.